This entry features one T cell receptor (beta chain) sequence. The repertoire was sequenced with immunoSEQ multiplex PCR; TCRdb's copy has only in-frame clones and lacks some. The sample holds 150,000 to 200,000 clones, 85% to 95% seen once. Trimming cost V 11 bases and J 3 bases, with 11 bases left between them. The CDR3 is 11 residues long. The germline CDR1 and CDR2 sequences are MNHNY and SVGAGI (reference sequence). This entry is derived from a study of T cell responses to AZD1222 COVID-19 vaccine. This TCR derives from an adult in good health. The sample in question was peripheral blood, obtained on day 0 of AZD1222 vaccination. The chain links TRBV6-6 to TRBJ2-7; possibly TRBD2 for D (5 bases). Written as DNA, the CDR3 is TGTGCCTCAACGGGGTTCTACGAGCAGTACTTC. Translating it yields CASTGFYEQYF.